Following are 9 T cell receptor beta chains from one sample sequenced in a study of cytomegalovirus exposure and HLA in healthy donors. Both 60 Vbeta primers and 13 Jbeta primers went into the PCR. Profiling relied on immunoSEQ multiplex PCR, and the TCRdb table lists in-frame clones only, not all of them. Counted here are around 140,000 clones, over 60% occurring once; the ten biggest clones make up about 1.5%. The sample taken for sequencing was PBMCs. The receptors originated from a woman aged 18-30 years in good health and CMV-seronegative.

Only one count was recorded for this clone. V is TRBV19 and J is TRBJ2-1; TRBD1 aligns across 9 bases. The CDR3 loop spans 19 amino acids. The germline gives CDR1 LNHDA, CDR2 SQIVND (reference sequence). Trimming at V came to 1 base and at J to 7 bases, leaving 17 bases not matched to a gene. The CDR3 sequence: CASSIAHPYRGLGVNEQFF. The CDR3 region has the DNA TGTGCCAGTAGTATAGCCCATCCCTACAGGGGGCTGGGGGTTAATGAGCAGTTCTTC.

This clone was seen a handful of times. The V gene is TRBV12-5, the J gene TRBJ2-2, with 7 bases lining up with TRBD1. The CDR3 totals 13 residues. CDR1 and CDR2 from the germline V gene are LGHNT and FRNRAP. J lost 6 bases, V lost 4 bases, and 2 bases had no gene match. CDR3 region: CASGSQGPGELFF. The DNA of the CDR3 is TGTGCTAGTGGTTCACAGGGGCCCGGGGAGCTGTTTTTT.

The V call is TRBV7-9, the J call TRBJ1-1, with 9 positions matching TRBD1. Germline assignment: CDR1 SEHNR and CDR2 FQNEAQ (reference sequence). Germline trimming cut 5 bases from V and 5 bases from J; bases unmatched to any gene: 9. The CDR3 totals 15 residues. In nucleotides, the CDR3 is TGTGCCAGCAGCGGTCGGACAGGGGAGCTTACTGAAGCTTTCTTT. Translation: CASSGRTGELTEAFF.

V and J are TRBV23-1 and TRBJ2-2; TRBD1 matches at 9 bases. TRBV23-1 is filed as an ORF, its function uncertain. The CDR3 consists of 17 residues. The trim removed 6 bases at V and 2 bases at J, leaving 10 bases unmatched. The CDR3 spells CASRKQRDRDNTGELFF. DNA of the CDR3: TGCGCCAGCAGGAAACAACGGGACAGGGATAACACCGGGGAGCTGTTTTTT.

The chain joins TRBV15 to TRBJ2-1, with 7 bases that match TRBD2. This CDR3 spans 14 amino acids. Germline CDR1 and CDR2: LNHNV and YYDKDF (reference sequence). The junction had 6 bases not matched to a gene; V was cut back by 1 base and J by 9 bases. The CDR3, as DNA: TGTGCCACCAGCAGAGGCCCAGCGGGGATTGAGCAGTTCTTC. Translation: CATSRGPAGIEQFF.

This clone was detected only a few times. This chain connects TRBV7-2 to TRBJ2-2, with D maybe TRBD1 (6 bases). The germline V gene has CDR1 SGHTA and CDR2 FQGNSA. The germline V and J ends were trimmed by 3 bases and 0 bases, with 11 bases remaining between them. This CDR3 comprises 16 residues. For the CDR3, the DNA is TGTGCCAGCAGCTTCGGGACATCATCGAACACCGGGGAGCTGTTTTTT. The encoded protein is CASSFGTSSNTGELFF.

V and J are TRBV5-5 and TRBJ1-2, with 7 bases lining up with TRBD1. Germline values: CDR1 SGHKS, CDR2 YYEKEE (reference sequence). After removal of 0 bases from V and 1 base from J, the junction contained 9 bases not matched to a gene. This CDR3 spans 17 amino acids. The chain's CDR3 is CASSLAPGQFFNYGYTF. CDR3 DNA sequence: TGTGCCAGCAGCTTGGCCCCGGGACAGTTTTTTAACTATGGCTACACCTTC.

The CDR3 bases are TGTGCCAGCAGCTTAAGGCGGGACCCAAGCCGCCAAGAGACCCAGTACTTC. Its protein is CASSLRRDPSRQETQYF. The chain links TRBV7-8 to TRBJ2-5; possibly TRBD2 for D (6 bases). Trimming pared 2 bases from V and 1 base from J, leaving 17 bases between. The CDR3 sequence is 17 residues long. The germline V gene has CDR1 SGHVS and CDR2 FQNEAQ.

The V and J genes are TRBV6-5 and TRBJ2-4, with 8 bases identical to TRBD1. The CDR3 extends over 14 amino acids. V was pared by 8 bases and J by 1 base, with 4 bases of the junction left unmatched. Germline V gene sequence: CDR1 MNHEY, CDR2 SVGAGI. The CDR3 loop reads CASRRQGAKNIQYF. CDR3 bases: TGTGCCAGCCGAAGACAGGGGGCCAAAAACATTCAGTACTTC.